Listed below are T cell receptor beta chains from one sample, sequenced in a study of brain T cells in children with intractable seizures. This table comes from immunoSEQ multiplex PCR, and its TCRdb copy is limited to in-frame clones, with some not included. Of 88,000 or so clones in the sample, about 90% were seen once. The sequenced sample was peripheral blood, obtained at surgery. The origin of the receptors is a girl under 10 years old with Rasmussen encephalitis and intractable seizures. CDR3s include the opening cysteine and the closing phenylalanine or tryptophan. The order of the fields is D gene, J gene, V gene, clone size, CDR3 DNA, CDR3 protein. A D gene is named only where the DNA matches it firmly. Only part of the rows carry a size: once, few, many, or a class if the clone is expanded.

-	TRBJ1-1	TRBV20-1	-	TGCAGTGCTAGAGGCTCCACTGAAGCTTTCTTT	CSARGSTEAFF
TRBD2	TRBJ2-7	TRBV29-1	once	TGCAGCGTTCTAGGAATAGCGGGAGCCCTCTCCTACGAGCAGTACTTC	CSVLGIAGALSYEQYF
-	TRBJ2-1	TRBV2	-	TGTGCCAGCATCGAGGAGGTAGAGCAGTTCTTC	CASIEEVEQFF
-	TRBJ2-7	TRBV4-2	-	TGTGCCAGCAGCCAAGATTGGGGTTTCTCCTACGAGCAGTACTTC	CASSQDWGFSYEQYF
-	TRBJ1-2	TRBV12-2	-	TGTGCAAGTCGCCGACCTGACAGGGCACAAGGCTACACCTTC	CASRRPDRAQGYTF
-	TRBJ2-7	TRBV18	-	TGTGCCAGCTCATTCGAGACAGGCCCCTACGAGCAGTACTTC	CASSFETGPYEQYF
-	TRBJ2-3	TRBV27	-	TGTGCCAGCAGTTTTAGGGGACTCAGCACAGATACGCAGTATTTT	CASSFRGLSTDTQYF
-	TRBJ2-1	TRBV3-1/TRBV3-2	-	TGTGCCAGCAGCGAAGACGCCACGAATGAGCAGTTCTTC	CASSEDATNEQFF
-	TRBJ2-1	TRBV19	-	TGTGCCAGTAGTCAGTGGGGACTTTACAATGAGCAGTTCTTC	CASSQWGLYNEQFF
-	TRBJ1-4	TRBV6-5	-	TGTGCCAGCAGACAGGGTAATGAAAAACTGTTTTTT	CASRQGNEKLFF
TRBD2	TRBJ2-7	TRBV7-2	-	TGTGCCAGCAGCCCTCCAGAGCGGGTAGCGGGGTGGCGCGAGCAGTACTTC	CASSPPERVAGWREQYF
-	TRBJ2-1	TRBV30	-	TGTGCCTGGAGTCAAGGCAGGGGGAGGAACAATGAGCAGTTCTTC	CAWSQGRGRNNEQFF
-	TRBJ1-2	TRBV19	-	TGTGCCAGTAGTACCCTCCTGGCTAACTATGGCTACACCTTC	CASSTLLANYGYTF
-	TRBJ2-1	TRBV11-2	once	TGTGCCAGCAGCTGGCGGGTATACGATGAGCAGTTCTTC	CASSWRVYDEQFF
-	TRBJ2-2	TRBV20-1	-	TGCAGTGCTGGAGGACTTGGGGAGCTGTTTTTT	CSAGGLGELFF
TRBD1	TRBJ1-5	TRBV6-5	-	TGTGCCAGCAGGGTGACAGGGTCCCATAATCAGCCCCAGCATTTT	CASRVTGSHNQPQHF
-	TRBJ2-6	TRBV13	-	TGTGCCAGCGGCATCTCTGGGGCCAACGTCCTGACTTTC	CASGISGANVLTF
-	TRBJ2-3	TRBV7-3	-	TGTGCCAGCAGCTTAGTGGGAAGCACAGATACGCAGTATTTT	CASSLVGSTDTQYF
-	TRBJ1-1	TRBV7-2	-	TGTGCCAGCAGCTTACATGGGGCGATGAACACTGAAGCTTTCTTT	CASSLHGAMNTEAFF
-	TRBJ2-2	TRBV6-5	-	TGTGCCAGCAGTTACGGACCCACCGGGGAGCTGTTTTTT	CASSYGPTGELFF
TRBD1	TRBJ1-2	TRBV19	-	TGTGCCAGTAGTATATGGCGGACAGGGGACTATGGCTACACCTTC	CASSIWRTGDYGYTF
TRBD1	TRBJ2-7	TRBV6-5	-	TGTGCCAGCAGTTTCGACACAGGGGACGAGCAGTACTTC	CASSFDTGDEQYF
TRBD1	TRBJ2-7	TRBV3-1/TRBV3-2	-	TGTGCCAGCAGCCGAGGGACAGGGCTGAACGAGCAGTACTTC	CASSRGTGLNEQYF
-	TRBJ2-1	TRBV13	-	TGTGCCAGCAGCTTAGGACCTAGAAATGAGCAGTTCTTC	CASSLGPRNEQFF
-	TRBJ1-5	TRBV2	-	TGTGCCAGCAGTGAATACCTGAATAGCAATCAGCCCCAGCATTTT	CASSEYLNSNQPQHF
TRBD2	TRBJ2-2	TRBV5-5	-	TGTGCCAGCAGCCTTAGTCAAGCGGGGGGTCCCACCGGGGAGCTGTTTTTT	CASSLSQAGGPTGELFF
-	TRBJ1-2	TRBV21-1	-	TGTGCCAGCAGCAAAGCTAGTACCCGATGCGGCTACACCTTC	CASSKASTRCGYTF
TRBD2	TRBJ2-7	TRBV5-4	-	TGTGCCAGCAGCGTCAGCGGGGGCTCCTACGAGCAGTACTTC	CASSVSGGSYEQYF
-	TRBJ1-2	TRBV6-4	-	TGTGCCAGCATCTATTGGACAGCGGGGGTTTATGGCTACACCTTC	CASIYWTAGVYGYTF
-	TRBJ1-2	TRBV9	-	TGTGCCAGCAGCGAAGGACAGACTAACTATGGCTACACCTTC	CASSEGQTNYGYTF
-	TRBJ1-3	TRBV7-7	-	TGTGCTAGCAGCATCGGGACTGACTCTGGAAACACCATATATTTT	CASSIGTDSGNTIYF
-	TRBJ1-5	TRBV28	-	TGTGCCAGCAGTTTTGAGATGGGGCACGGTCAGCCCCAGCATTTT	CASSFEMGHGQPQHF
TRBD1	TRBJ1-1	TRBV13	-	TGTGCCAGCAGCTCGCGACAGGGATTGAACACTGAAGCTTTCTTT	CASSSRQGLNTEAFF
-	TRBJ2-1	TRBV4-1	-	TGCGCCAGCAGCCGATTAGCGGTAGAGGCCTACAATGAGCAGTTCTTC	CASSRLAVEAYNEQFF
TRBD2	TRBJ2-7	TRBV4-1	once	TGCGCCAGCAGCCAAGTAGGACTAGCGGGAAGCTCCTACGAGCAGTACTTC	CASSQVGLAGSSYEQYF
TRBD2	TRBJ2-3	TRBV7-9	-	TGTGCCAGCAGCTTTAGCGGGAGCCGAACAGATACGCAGTATTTT	CASSFSGSRTDTQYF
TRBD2	TRBJ2-5	TRBV7-9	-	TGTGCCAGCAGCCTATGGAAGCGGGAGGAGGAAGAGACCCAGTACTTC	CASSLWKREEEETQYF
-	TRBJ1-1	TRBV10-2	-	TGCGCCAGCGGAGAAGGGGGAAAAGCTTTCTTT	CASGEGGKAFF
TRBD2	TRBJ2-3	TRBV2	-	TGTGCCAGCAGTTCGCTAGCGGGGGTATCCACAGATACGCAGTATTTT	CASSSLAGVSTDTQYF
-	TRBJ1-2	TRBV28	-	TGTGCCAGCAGATCATCAGGGCAGTTTGGCTACACCTTC	CASRSSGQFGYTF
-	TRBJ2-3	TRBV7-3	once	TGTGCCAGCAGCCAATTCGGGGGTGCCCCCACAGATACGCAGTATTTT	CASSQFGGAPTDTQYF
-	TRBJ1-1	TRBV11-3	-	TGTGCCAGCAGCTTAGGGCAGGGGAAATCTGAAGCTTTCTTT	CASSLGQGKSEAFF
TRBD2	TRBJ2-1	TRBV4-1	-	TGCGCCAGCAGCCAAGCTTGGACTAGCGGGAGGGTCAGGTATGAGCAGTTCTTC	CASSQAWTSGRVRYEQFF
-	TRBJ1-2	TRBV5-1	-	TGCGCCAGCAGCTTGGACAGGCGTAACTTGCACTTC	CASSLDRRNLHF
TRBD1	TRBJ2-2	TRBV7-3	-	TGTGCCAGCAGCTTTCAACGGACAGGCGAGACCGGGGAGCTGTTTTTT	CASSFQRTGETGELFF
TRBD2	TRBJ2-7	TRBV5-4	-	TGTGCCAGCAGCAGAGAGCGGGGGGCGACCTACGAGCAGTACTTC	CASSRERGATYEQYF
-	TRBJ2-2	TRBV10-1	few	TGCGCCAGCAGTGAGTCGGCCACCGGGGAGCTGTTTTTT	CASSESATGELFF
TRBD2	TRBJ2-2	TRBV5-1	once	TGCGCCAGCCGGATCCGGGACTACAAGACCGGGGAGCTGTTTTTT	CASRIRDYKTGELFF
-	TRBJ1-2	TRBV5-6	-	TGTGCCAGCAGCTTGGCTCAGGCTAACTATGGCTACACCTTC	CASSLAQANYGYTF
-	TRBJ1-3	TRBV7-3	-	TGTGCCAGCAGCCCCCGGCAAAACAGGGAAGTAAACACCATATATTTT	CASSPRQNREVNTIYF
-	TRBJ2-1	TRBV19	-	TGTGCCAGTAGTACCCAACCGAAGGGGAGTGAGCAGTTCTTC	CASSTQPKGSEQFF
-	TRBJ2-7	TRBV7-6	once	TGTGCCAGCAGCTCCACCCCCTGGGGGGACTCGGAACGCGAGCAGTACTTC	CASSSTPWGDSEREQYF
-	TRBJ1-5	TRBV28	-	TGTGCCAGCAGCCAGGGGAGGGTGGGCTATCAGCCCCAGCATTTT	CASSQGRVGYQPQHF
-	TRBJ1-1	TRBV29-1	-	TGCAGCGTTGTTGGGAGGGGCCTTAACTCTTCTGAAGCTTTCTTT	CSVVGRGLNSSEAFF
TRBD1	TRBJ2-1	TRBV6-5	-	TGTGCCAGCCGACAGGGGAGCTCCTACAATGAGCAGTTCTTC	CASRQGSSYNEQFF